What follows describes a single TCR beta chain. The antigen is undetermined. This entry belongs to a study of Tregs in tolerant kidney transplant recipients. The study, taken as a whole, reports: Activated donor B cell expansion appeared to reveal the most relevant donor-specific TCRbeta repertoire. No direct test of biological reproducibility was done here. Few patients were studied, so findings need validation in larger groups.

V lost 6 bases to trimming and J lost 3 bases, with 15 bases between them. This CDR3 has 14 amino acids. Germline-derived CDR1 and CDR2 are MNHNS and SASEGT. Generated by immunoSEQ multiplex PCR, the TCRdb table keeps only in-frame clones and is missing some. The sample lists 90,000 or so clones, around nine tenths occurring once. The chain uses TRBV6-1 and TRBJ2-7, with D possibly being TRBD1 (6 bases). The receptor was derived from a human donor in good health. The source material was CD8+ T cells from blood. The CDR3 spells CASRALMDSYEQYF. Written as DNA, the CDR3 is TGTGCCAGCAGAGCTCTTATGGACAGCTACGAGCAGTACTTC.